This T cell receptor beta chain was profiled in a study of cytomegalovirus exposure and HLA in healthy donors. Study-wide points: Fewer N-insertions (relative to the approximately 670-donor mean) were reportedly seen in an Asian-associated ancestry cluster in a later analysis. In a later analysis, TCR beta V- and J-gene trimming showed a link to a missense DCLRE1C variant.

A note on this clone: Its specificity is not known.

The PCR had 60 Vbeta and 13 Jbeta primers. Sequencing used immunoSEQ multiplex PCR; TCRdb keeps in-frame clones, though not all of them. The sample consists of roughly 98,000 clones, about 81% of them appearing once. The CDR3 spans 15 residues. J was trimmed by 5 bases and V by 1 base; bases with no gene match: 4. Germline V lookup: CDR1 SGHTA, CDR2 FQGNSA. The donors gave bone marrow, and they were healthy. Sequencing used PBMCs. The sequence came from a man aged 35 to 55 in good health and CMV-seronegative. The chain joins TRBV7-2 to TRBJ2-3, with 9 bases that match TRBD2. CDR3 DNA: TGTGCCAGCAGCTTAGGGACTAGCGCAGGAGATACGCAGTATTTT. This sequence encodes CASSLGTSAGDTQYF.